A single sample gave rise to the 5 T cell receptor beta chains below, sequenced in a study of siplizumab effects on memory and regulatory T cells. Libraries were prepared by immunoSEQ multiplex PCR; TCRdb keeps only in-frame clonotypes and omits some of them. The sample gives 50,000 to 55,000 clones, about 93% of which show up once; about a sixth is in the top ten. Material for sequencing was CD8+ T cells sorted from blood. The source of these receptors is a human donor in good health.

As DNA, the CDR3 is TGCGCCAGCAGCTCCTCGTCCCGATTCTACAATGAGCAGTTCTTC. It codes for CASSSSSRFYNEQFF. The chain has TRBV4-1 and TRBJ2-1; D unclear. There are 15 residues in the CDR3. V was shortened by 5 bases and J by 3 bases, with 14 bases between the two germline ends. Per germline, CDR1 MGHRA and CDR2 YSYEKL.

This chain joins TRBV28 and TRBJ2-1, with D perhaps matching TRBD1 or TRBD2 (5 bases each). Germline CDR1 MDHEN, CDR2 SYDVKM. V gave up 2 bases and J gave up 6 bases, with 17 bases separating them. This CDR3 is built from 16 residues. CDR3 in DNA: TGTGCCAGCAGTTTAAGGGCTAGCAAGGGGCCCAATGAGCAGTTCTTC. The encoded protein is CASSLRASKGPNEQFF.

Of note for this clone: Its ends do not fully match the called genes, so a read error is possible. V usage is TRBV10-3 and J usage is TRBJ1-2, with TRBD1 matching 8 bases. CDR1 and CDR2 from the germline V gene are ENHRY and SYGVKD. This CDR3 is built from 18 residues. CDR3 nucleotide sequence: TGTGCCATCAGTGAGGATGAATATACGGGACAGGTCAACTTTGGCTACACCTTC. Amino acids: CAISEDEYTGQVNFGYTF.

This rearrangement joins TRBV30 to TRBJ1-2; D remains unclear. The germline V gene has CDR1 GTSNPN and CDR2 SVGIG (reference sequence). V was clipped by 2 bases and J by 4 bases, with 20 bases between them. This CDR3 has 16 amino acids. The CDR3 nucleotides read TGTGCCTGGAGTCCCAACGGCGGGAGGCCTCTCTATGGCTACACCTTC. Protein: CAWSPNGGRPLYGYTF. Together with reference TRBV30 and TRBJ1-2, the CDR3 gives the full variable domain: SQTIHQWPATLVQPVGSPLSLECTVEGTSNPNLYWYRQAAGRGLQLLFYSVGIGQISSEVPQNLSASRPQDRQFILSSKKLLLSDSGFYLCAWSPNGGRPLYGYTFGSGTRLTVV.

This clone has just one count. This sequence joins TRBV4-1 and TRBJ2-7; 7 nucleotides line up with TRBD2. CDR1 and CDR2 (germline): MGHRA, YSYEKL. The CDR3 loop spans 13 amino acids. V shed 1 base and J 3 bases; nucleotides not matched to a gene: 0. This CDR3 is CASSQGTSYEQYF. In DNA, the CDR3 is TGCGCCAGCAGCCAAGGGACTAGCTACGAGCAGTACTTC.